This record looks at one TCR beta chain sequence and its context. Its specificity is unknown. TCRdb analysed the reads with MiXCR anew, one entry per CDR3 protein. The sample records 370,000 or so distinct CDR3 sequences, about 35% being singletons. The data were taken from a study of T cell repertoires in cytomegalovirus infection. V lost 2 bases, J lost 5 bases, and 13 bases lay in between. The CDR3 runs to 15 residues. This receptor was taken from a human donor in good health (CMV status not recorded). Some clones in this sample may be carry-over from other donors' samples. The sample consisted of cultured PBMCs, taken from culture after CMV antigen stimulation. This chain connects TRBV12-3 or TRBV12-4 to TRBJ2-1; D call uncertain. In DNA form, the CDR3 reads TGTGCCAGCAGTTTATTTGGGGTAAGAGACAATGAGCAGTTCTTC. Residues: CASSLFGVRDNEQFF.